Below, 3 T cell receptor beta chains from the same sample are listed, as sequenced in a study of technical replicates of blood from several donors. Profiling relied on immunoSEQ multiplex PCR, and the TCRdb table lists in-frame clones only, not all of them. The table has 85,000 to 100,000 clones, 94% seen once. Sequenced input: T cells isolated from PBMCs. All receptors come from a human donor in good health.

The chain is built from TRBV28 and TRBJ2-3; 10 bases map to TRBD2. The CDR3 consists of 16 residues. Germline V gene sequence: CDR1 MDHEN, CDR2 SYDVKM. Trimming at V came to 5 bases and at J to 3 bases, leaving 8 bases not matched to a gene. This CDR3 is CASSPPSGSLTDTQYF. In DNA, the CDR3 is TGTGCCAGCAGTCCGCCTAGCGGGAGTTTGACAGATACGCAGTATTTT.

The chain links TRBV5-1 to TRBJ2-1; weak D call: TRBD2 (6 bases). Trimming pared 0 bases from V and 6 bases from J, leaving 13 bases between. The length of the CDR3 is 15 residues. Germline V gives CDR1 SGHRS, CDR2 YFSETQ. CDR3 amino acids: CASSLELARPNEQFF. Written as DNA, the CDR3 is TGCGCCAGCAGCTTGGAACTAGCACGTCCCAATGAGCAGTTCTTC.

J is TRBJ2-7 and V is TRBV9, with TRBD2 identical over 9 bases. This CDR3 has 15 residues. The junction had 4 bases not matched to a gene; V was cut back by 0 bases and J by 3 bases. Germline V gives CDR1 SGDLS, CDR2 YYNGEE. CDR3 region: CASSVDNSGGYEQYF. Here the CDR3 DNA reads TGTGCCAGCAGCGTAGATAATAGCGGGGGCTACGAGCAGTACTTC. Full variable domain (remainder filled in from reference TRBV9 and TRBJ2-7): DSGVTQTPKHLITATGQRVTLRCSPRSGDLSVYWYQQSLDQGLQFLIQYYNGEERAKGNILERFSAQQFPDLHSELNLSSLELGDSALYFCASSVDNSGGYEQYFGPGTRLTVT.